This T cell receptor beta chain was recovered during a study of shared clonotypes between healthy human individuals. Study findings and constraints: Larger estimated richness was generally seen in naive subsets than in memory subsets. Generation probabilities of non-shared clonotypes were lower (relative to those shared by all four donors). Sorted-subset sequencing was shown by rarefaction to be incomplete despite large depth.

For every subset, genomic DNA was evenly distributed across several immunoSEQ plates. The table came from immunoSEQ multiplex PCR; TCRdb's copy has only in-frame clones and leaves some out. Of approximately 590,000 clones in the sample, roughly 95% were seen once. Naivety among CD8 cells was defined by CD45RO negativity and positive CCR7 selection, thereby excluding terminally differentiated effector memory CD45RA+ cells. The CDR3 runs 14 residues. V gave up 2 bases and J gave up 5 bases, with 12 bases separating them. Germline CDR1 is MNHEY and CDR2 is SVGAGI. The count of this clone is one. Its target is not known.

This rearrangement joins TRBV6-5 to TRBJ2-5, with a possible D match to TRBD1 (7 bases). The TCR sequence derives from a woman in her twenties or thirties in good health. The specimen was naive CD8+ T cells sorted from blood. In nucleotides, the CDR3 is TGTGCCAGCAGTTACGTCGCAGGGGGGGAGACCCAGTACTTC. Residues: CASSYVAGGETQYF.